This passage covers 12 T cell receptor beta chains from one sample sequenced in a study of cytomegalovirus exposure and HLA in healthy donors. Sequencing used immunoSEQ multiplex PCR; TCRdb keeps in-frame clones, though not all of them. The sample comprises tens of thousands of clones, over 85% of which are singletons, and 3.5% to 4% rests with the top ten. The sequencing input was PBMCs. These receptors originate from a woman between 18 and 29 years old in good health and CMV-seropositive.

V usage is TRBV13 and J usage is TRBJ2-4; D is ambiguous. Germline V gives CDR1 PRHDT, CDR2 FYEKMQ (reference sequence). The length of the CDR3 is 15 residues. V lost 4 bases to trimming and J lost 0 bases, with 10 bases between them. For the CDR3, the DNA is TGTGCCAGCAGCTCCCCGGTGCTAGCCAAAAACATTCAGTACTTC. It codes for CASSSPVLAKNIQYF.

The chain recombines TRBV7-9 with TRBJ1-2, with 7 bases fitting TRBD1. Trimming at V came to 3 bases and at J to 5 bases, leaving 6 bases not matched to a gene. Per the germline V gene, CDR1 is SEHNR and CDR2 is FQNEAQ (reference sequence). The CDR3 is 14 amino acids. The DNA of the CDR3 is TGTGCCAGCAGCTTCCTCGAGGGGGCGTATGGCTACACCTTC. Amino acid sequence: CASSFLEGAYGYTF.

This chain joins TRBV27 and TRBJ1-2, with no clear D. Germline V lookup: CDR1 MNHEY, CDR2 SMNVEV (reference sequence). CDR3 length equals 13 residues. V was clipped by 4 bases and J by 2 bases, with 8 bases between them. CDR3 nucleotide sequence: TGTGCCAGCAGTTGGACGGGAAACTATGGCTACACCTTC. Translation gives CASSWTGNYGYTF.

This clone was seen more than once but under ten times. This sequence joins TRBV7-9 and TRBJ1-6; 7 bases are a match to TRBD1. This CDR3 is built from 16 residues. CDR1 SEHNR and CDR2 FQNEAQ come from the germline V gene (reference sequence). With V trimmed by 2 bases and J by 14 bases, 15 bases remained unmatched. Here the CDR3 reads CASSLLGTENLQALHF. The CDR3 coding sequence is TGTGCCAGCAGCTTACTCGGGACAGAAAACCTGCAGGCCCTCCACTTT.

The CDR3 DNA sequence: TGCGCCAGCAGCTTGACAGGGACTAGCAATCAGCCCCAGCATTTT. It specifies CASSLTGTSNQPQHF. The genes are TRBV5-1 and TRBJ1-5; D may be TRBD1 (6 bases). Looked up from germline, CDR1 is SGHRS and CDR2 is YFSETQ. CDR3 size: 15 residues. V gave up 1 base and J gave up 0 bases, with 8 bases separating them.

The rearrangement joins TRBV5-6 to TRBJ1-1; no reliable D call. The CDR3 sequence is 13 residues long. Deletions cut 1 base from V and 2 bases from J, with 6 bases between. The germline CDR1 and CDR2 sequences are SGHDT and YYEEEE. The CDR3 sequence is CASSLRGNTEAFF. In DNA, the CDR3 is TGTGCCAGCAGCTTGAGAGGTAACACTGAAGCTTTCTTT.

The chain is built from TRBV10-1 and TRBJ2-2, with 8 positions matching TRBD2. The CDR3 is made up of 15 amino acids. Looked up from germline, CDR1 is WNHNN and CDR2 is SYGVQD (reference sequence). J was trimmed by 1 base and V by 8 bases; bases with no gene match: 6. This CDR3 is CASAWRGENTGELFF. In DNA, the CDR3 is TGCGCCAGCGCTTGGCGGGGGGAGAACACCGGGGAGCTGTTTTTT.

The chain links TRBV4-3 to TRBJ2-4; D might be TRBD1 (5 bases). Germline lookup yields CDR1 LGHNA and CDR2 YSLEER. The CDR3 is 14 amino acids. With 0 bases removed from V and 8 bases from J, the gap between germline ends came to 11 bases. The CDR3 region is CASSQDHQGYIQYF. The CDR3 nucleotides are TGCGCCAGCAGCCAAGATCATCAGGGTTACATTCAGTACTTC.

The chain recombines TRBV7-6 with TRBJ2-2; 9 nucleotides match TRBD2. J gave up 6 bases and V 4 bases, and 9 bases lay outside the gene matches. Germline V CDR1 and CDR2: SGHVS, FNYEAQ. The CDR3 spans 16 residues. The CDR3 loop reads CASSSSGGGAPGELFF. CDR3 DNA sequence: TGTGCCAGCAGCTCGTCTGGCGGGGGGGCCCCCGGGGAGCTGTTTTTT.

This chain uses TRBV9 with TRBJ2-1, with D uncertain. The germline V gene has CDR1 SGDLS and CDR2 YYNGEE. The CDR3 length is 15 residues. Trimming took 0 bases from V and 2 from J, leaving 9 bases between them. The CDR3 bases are TGTGCCAGCAGCGTAGAACCCCTAACCTACAATGAGCAGTTCTTC. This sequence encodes CASSVEPLTYNEQFF. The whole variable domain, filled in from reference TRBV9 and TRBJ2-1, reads DSGVTQTPKHLITATGQRVTLRCSPRSGDLSVYWYQQSLDQGLQFLIQYYNGEERAKGNILERFSAQQFPDLHSELNLSSLELGDSALYFCASSVEPLTYNEQFFGPGTRLTVL.

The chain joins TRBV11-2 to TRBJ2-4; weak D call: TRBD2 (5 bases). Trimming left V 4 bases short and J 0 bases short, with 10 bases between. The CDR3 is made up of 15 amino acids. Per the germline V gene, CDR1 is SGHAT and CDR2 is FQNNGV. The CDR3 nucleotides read TGTGCCAGCAGCTCGGGGAGAGTAGCCAAAAACATTCAGTACTTC. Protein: CASSSGRVAKNIQYF.

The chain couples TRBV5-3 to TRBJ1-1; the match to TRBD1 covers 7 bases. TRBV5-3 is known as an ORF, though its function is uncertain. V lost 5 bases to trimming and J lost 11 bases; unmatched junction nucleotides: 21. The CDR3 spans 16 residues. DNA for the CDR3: TGTGCCAGAAGGTATTACCTCCGGGACAGAGGGTTTTACGCTTTCTTT. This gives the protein CARRYYLRDRGFYAFF.